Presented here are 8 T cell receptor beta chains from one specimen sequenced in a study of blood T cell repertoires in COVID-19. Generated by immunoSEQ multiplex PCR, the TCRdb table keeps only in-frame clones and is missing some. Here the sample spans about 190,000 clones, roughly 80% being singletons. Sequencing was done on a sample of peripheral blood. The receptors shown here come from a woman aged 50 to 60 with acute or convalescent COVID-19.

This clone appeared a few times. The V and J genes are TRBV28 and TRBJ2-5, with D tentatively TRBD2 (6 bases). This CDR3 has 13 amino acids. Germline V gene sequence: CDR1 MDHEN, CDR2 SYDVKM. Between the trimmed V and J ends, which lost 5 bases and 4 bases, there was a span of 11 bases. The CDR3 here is CASSTGRGETQYF. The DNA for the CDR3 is TGTGCCAGCAGTACGGGGCGGGGAGAGACCCAGTACTTC.

Written as DNA, the CDR3 is TGCGCCAGCAGCTTGGGGCAGGAAATCTCTGGAAACACCATATATTTT. Protein: CASSLGQEISGNTIYF. The V call is TRBV5-1, the J call TRBJ1-3; D gene uncertain. The CDR3 consists of 16 residues. With 0 bases removed from V and 0 bases from J, the gap between germline ends came to 10 bases. CDR1 SGHRS and CDR2 YFSETQ come from the germline V gene.

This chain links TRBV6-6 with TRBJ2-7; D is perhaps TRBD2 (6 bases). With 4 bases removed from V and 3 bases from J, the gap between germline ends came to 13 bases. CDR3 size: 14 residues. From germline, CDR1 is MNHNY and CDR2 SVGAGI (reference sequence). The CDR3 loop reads CASSLGLISYEQYF. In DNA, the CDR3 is TGTGCCAGCAGTTTGGGACTGATCAGCTACGAGCAGTACTTC.

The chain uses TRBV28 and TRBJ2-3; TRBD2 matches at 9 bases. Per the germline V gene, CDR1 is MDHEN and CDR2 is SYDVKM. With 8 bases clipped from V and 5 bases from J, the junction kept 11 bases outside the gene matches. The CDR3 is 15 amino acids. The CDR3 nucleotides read TGTGCCAGCTTTAGCGGGAGCTTAGGAGGAGATACGCAGTATTTT. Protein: CASFSGSLGGDTQYF.

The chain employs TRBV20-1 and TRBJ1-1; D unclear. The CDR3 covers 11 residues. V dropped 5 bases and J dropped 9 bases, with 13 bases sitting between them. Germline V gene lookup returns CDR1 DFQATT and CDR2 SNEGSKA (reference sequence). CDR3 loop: CSAAPGVQAFF. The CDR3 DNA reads TGCAGTGCTGCCCCCGGTGTTCAAGCTTTCTTT.

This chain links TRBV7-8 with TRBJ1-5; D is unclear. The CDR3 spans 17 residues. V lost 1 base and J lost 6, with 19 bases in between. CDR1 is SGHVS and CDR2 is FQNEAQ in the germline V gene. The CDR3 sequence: CASSLDLVGSRGQPQHF. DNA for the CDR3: TGTGCCAGCAGCTTAGACTTGGTAGGAAGCCGGGGTCAGCCCCAGCATTTT.

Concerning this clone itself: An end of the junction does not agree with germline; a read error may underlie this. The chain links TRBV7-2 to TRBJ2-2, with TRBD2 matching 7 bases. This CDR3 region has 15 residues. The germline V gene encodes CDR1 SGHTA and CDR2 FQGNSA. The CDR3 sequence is CASTLSGTNTGELFF. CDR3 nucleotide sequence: TGTGCCAGCACCTTAAGCGGGACGAACACCGGGGAGCTGTTTTTT.

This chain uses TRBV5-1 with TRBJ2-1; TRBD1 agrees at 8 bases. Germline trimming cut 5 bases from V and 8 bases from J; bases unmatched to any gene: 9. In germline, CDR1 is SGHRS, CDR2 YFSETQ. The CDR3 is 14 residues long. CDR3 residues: CASRPGQGGHEQFF. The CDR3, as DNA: TGCGCCAGCAGACCCGGACAGGGAGGCCATGAGCAGTTCTTC.